This paragraph reports one TCR beta chain. Its matching antigen is unknown. This specimen comes from a study of OX40 agonist ivuxolimab in advanced cancers. Study information: Intravenous ivuxolimab at 0.01 to 10 mg/kg was given to patients every 2 weeks. Of mixed ages from about 23 to 79 and averaging 60 years, the group was roughly 85% male. Previous treatment with anti-PD-1, anti-PD-L1 or anti-CTLA-4 therapy was allowed; about 40% had received some.

Findings of the study overall: Also present in some nonresponders was a low level of normalized T-cell clonal expansion.

Data came from immunoSEQ multiplex PCR; TCRdb stores just in-frame clones and leaves some out. The table lists over 55,000 clones, 80% to 90% of them singletons. V shed 3 bases and J shed 1 base, with 7 bases lying between them. The CDR3 spans 12 residues. The germline V gene encodes CDR1 SQVTM and CDR2 ANQGSEA. This TCR derives from an adult with an advanced solid tumor such as melanoma, head and neck, liver or kidney cancer. Sample: CD4+ or CD8+ T cells sorted from blood, taken in a trial of the OX40 agonist ivuxolimab. The rearrangement uses TRBV29-1 and TRBJ2-7; D unresolved. The CDR3, as DNA: TGCAGCGTTGACGGCGGTTCCTACGAGCAGTACTTC. Its protein product is CSVDGGSYEQYF.